This record looks at one T cell receptor (beta chain) sequence and its context. What it recognizes is unknown. A read error may account for a junction end that differs from germline. Every participating donor contributed about 10 milliliters of peripheral blood through a draw. Alongside a J-beta primer mix, a sample-barcoded 5' primer served in a second PCR lasting roughly 6 to 11 cycles. TCRdb re-derived calls from the 5' RACE reads in MiXCR, one entry per CDR3 protein. The sample shows more than 700,000 distinct CDR3 sequences, about 53% of them seen only once. These data belong to a study of blood T cells in healthy people across ages. Study findings and constraints: Underestimates were what the diversity estimates from one million T cells were considered to be. Across the age range, TCR beta diversity per million T cells fell in a roughly linear way.

Specimen: blood. The TCR was taken from an elderly man in good health.

The CDR3, as DNA: TGTGCCAGCAGCTTGGAGCAGGGTAGCAATCAGCCTCAGCATTTT. Its protein is CASSLEQGSNQPQHF. This chain connects TRBV5-5 to TRBJ1-5, with D perhaps TRBD1 (5 bases). Germline V gene lookup returns CDR1 SGHKS and CDR2 YYEKEE (reference sequence). The CDR3 loop spans 15 amino acids.